The sequence of this T cell receptor beta chain was determined in a study of T cells expressing NK-cell markers. General study points: Expanded clones of NKG2C+ T cells had an unclear HCMV specificity.

The germline V gene has CDR1 MNHEY and CDR2 SVGAGI. This CDR3 contains 16 residues. On this clonotype: Its antigen is undetermined.

TCRdb re-called the 5' RACE reads, yielding one record per CDR3 amino acid sequence without DNA. The sample data list 200,000 to 300,000 distinct CDR3 sequences. The sequencing sample was made of blood T cells: a sorted CD56 or NKG2C T cell subset, CD4+ or CD8+ T cells, or bulk PBMC T cells (not recorded which). This TCR was recovered from a man younger than 35 in good health. The J gene is TRBJ2-5, the V gene TRBV6-5; the TCRdb D gene call, TRBD1, has no DNA to confirm it. The CDR3 here is CASAKEERQIPETQYF.